The clone carrying this T cell receptor (beta chain) was counted at least ten times. What it binds is not known. The germline gives CDR1 SNHLY, CDR2 FYNNEI. V dropped 8 bases and J dropped 0 bases, with 8 bases sitting between them. The CDR3 is 13 residues long. The data derive from a study of response to subunit inactivated influenza vaccine. Study-wide points: Each seasonal influenza vaccination recruits few new T cells, the authors suggested.

TCRdb itself ran the RT-PCR reads through MiXCR, one entry per CDR3 protein. The sample gives hundreds of thousands of distinct CDR3 sequences, about 17% of which show up once; around 3% is in the top ten. The TCR sequence derives from a man in his fifties or sixties who received an inactivated influenza vaccine. Sequencing was performed on CD4+ T cells sorted from PBMCs, taken less than 30 months after vaccination. V is TRBV2 and J is TRBJ2-1, with D possibly being TRBD1 (6 bases). CDR3 DNA: TGTGCCAGCGTACAGGGCTCCTACAATGAGCAGTTCTTC. It specifies CASVQGSYNEQFF.